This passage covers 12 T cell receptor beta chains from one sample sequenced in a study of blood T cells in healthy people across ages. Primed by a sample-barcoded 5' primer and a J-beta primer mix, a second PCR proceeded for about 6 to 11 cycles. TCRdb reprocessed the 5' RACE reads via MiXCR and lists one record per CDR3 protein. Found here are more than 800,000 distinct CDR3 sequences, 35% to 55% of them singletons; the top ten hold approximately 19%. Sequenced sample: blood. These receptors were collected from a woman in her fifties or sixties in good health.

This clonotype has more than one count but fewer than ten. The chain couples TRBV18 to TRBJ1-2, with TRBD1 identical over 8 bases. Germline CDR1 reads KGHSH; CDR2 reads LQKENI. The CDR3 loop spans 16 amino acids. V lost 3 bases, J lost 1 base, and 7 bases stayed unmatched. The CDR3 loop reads CASSPKQGARNYGYTF. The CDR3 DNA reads TGTGCCAGCTCACCGAAGCAGGGGGCGCGTAACTATGGCTACACCTTC. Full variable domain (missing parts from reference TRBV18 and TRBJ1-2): NAGVMQNPRHLVRRRGQEARLRCSPMKGHSHVYWYRQLPEEGLKFMVYLQKENIIDESGMPKERFSAEFPKEGPSILRIQQVVRGDSAAYFCASSPKQGARNYGYTFGSGTRLTVV.

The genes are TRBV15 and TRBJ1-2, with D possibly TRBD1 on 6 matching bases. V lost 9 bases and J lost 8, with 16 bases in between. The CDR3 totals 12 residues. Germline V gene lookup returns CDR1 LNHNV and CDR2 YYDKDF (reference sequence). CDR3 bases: TGTGCCACTACACAGGGCGGGAGCGGCTACACCTTC. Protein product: CATTQGGSGYTF.

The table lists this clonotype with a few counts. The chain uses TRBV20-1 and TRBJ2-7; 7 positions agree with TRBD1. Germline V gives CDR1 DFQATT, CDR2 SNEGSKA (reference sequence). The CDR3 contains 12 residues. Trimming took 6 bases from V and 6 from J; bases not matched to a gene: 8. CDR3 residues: CSASQTGPEQYF. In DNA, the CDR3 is TGCAGTGCCTCCCAGACAGGGCCCGAGCAGTACTTC.

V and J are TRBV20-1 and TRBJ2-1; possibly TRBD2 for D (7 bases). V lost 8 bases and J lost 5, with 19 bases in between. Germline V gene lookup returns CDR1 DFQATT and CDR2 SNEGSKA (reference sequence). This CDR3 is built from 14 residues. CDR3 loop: CSTIRRGPHNEQFF. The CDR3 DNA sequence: TGCAGTACTATTCGGCGGGGGCCTCACAATGAGCAGTTCTTC.

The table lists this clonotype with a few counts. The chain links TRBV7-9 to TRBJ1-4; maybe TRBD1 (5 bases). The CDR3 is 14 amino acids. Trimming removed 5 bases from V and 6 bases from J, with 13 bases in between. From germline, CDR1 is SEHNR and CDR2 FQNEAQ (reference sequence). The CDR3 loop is CASSRALGDEKLFF. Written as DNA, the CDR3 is TGTGCCAGCAGCAGGGCCCTGGGGGATGAAAAACTGTTTTTT.

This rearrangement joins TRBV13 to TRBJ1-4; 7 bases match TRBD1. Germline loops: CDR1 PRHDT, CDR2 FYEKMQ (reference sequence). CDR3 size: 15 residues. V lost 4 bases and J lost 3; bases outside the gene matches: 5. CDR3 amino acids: CASSSQGQPNEKLFF. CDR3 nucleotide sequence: TGTGCCAGCAGCTCACAGGGACAGCCTAATGAAAAACTGTTTTTT.

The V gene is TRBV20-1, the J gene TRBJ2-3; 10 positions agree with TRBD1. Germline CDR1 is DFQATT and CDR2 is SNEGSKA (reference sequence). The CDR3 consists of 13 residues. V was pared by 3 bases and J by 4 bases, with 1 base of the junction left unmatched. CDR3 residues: CSARTGGPDTQYF. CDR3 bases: TGCAGTGCTAGGACAGGGGGCCCAGATACGCAGTATTTT.

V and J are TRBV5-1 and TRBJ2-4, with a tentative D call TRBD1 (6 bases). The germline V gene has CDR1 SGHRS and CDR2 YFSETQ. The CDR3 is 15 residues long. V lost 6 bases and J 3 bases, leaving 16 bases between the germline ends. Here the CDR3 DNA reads TGCGCCAGCACGGACGGGACATTAATCAAAAACATTCAGTACTTC. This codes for CASTDGTLIKNIQYF. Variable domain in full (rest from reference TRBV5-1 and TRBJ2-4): KAGVTQTPRYLIKTRGQQVTLSCSPISGHRSVSWYQQTPGQGLQFLFEYFSETQRNKGNFPGRFSGRQFSNSRSEMNVSTLELGDSALYLCASTDGTLIKNIQYFGAGTRLSVL.

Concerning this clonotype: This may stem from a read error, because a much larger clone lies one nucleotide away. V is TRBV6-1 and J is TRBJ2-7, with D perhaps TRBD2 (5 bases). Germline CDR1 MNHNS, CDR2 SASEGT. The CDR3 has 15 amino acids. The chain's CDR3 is CASGEEAPSSYEQYF. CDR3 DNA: TGTGCCAGCGGTGAAGAAGCGCCTAGCAGTTACGAGCAGTACTTC.

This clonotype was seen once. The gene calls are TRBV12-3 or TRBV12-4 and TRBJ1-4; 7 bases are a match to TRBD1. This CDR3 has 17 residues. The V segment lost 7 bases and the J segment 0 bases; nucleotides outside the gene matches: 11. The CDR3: CASTGMRDRTTNEKLFF. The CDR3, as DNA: TGTGCCAGCACCGGGATGAGGGACAGAACAACTAATGAAAAACTGTTTTTT.

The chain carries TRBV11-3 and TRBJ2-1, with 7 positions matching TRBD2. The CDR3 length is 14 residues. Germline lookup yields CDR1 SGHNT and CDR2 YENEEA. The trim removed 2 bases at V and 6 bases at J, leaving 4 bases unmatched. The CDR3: CASSLLGGSNEQFF. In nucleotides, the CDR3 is TGTGCCAGCAGCTTACTGGGCGGGAGCAATGAGCAGTTCTTC.

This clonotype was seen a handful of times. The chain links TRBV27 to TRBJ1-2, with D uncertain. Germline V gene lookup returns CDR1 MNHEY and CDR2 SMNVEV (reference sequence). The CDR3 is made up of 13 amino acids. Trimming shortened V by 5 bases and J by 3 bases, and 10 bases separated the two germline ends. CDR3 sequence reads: CASSEGAYYGYTF. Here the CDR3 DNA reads TGTGCCAGCAGTGAGGGTGCTTACTATGGCTACACCTTC.